This is a list of T cell receptor beta chains from one sample in a study of cytomegalovirus exposure and HLA in healthy donors. Only in-frame clones appear in the TCRdb table, and some are missing; sequencing was by immunoSEQ multiplex PCR. The table includes over 85,000 clones, 73% detected once. Source material: PBMCs. These receptors originate from a man aged 40-49 years in good health and CMV-seronegative. Each CDR3 is given with its conserved first and last residue. Each record gives: CDR3 DNA, CDR3 protein, clone size, V gene, D gene, J gene. A D gene is named only where the DNA matches it firmly. Some rows have no size entry. The others give once, few or many, or a class for an expanded clone.

TGTGCCAGCAGTTTTACTCCCGGGGATACGCAGTATTTT | CASSFTPGDTQYF | - | TRBV28 | - | TRBJ2-3
TGTGCCAGCAGCTTAAGACCGGGTCAGCCCCAGCATTTT | CASSLRPGQPQHF | few | TRBV5-6 | - | TRBJ1-5
TGTGCCAGCATCCAAAAGGACAGGGGCCCTAATTCACCCCTCCACTTT | CASIQKDRGPNSPLHF | once | TRBV5-6 | TRBD1 | TRBJ1-6
TGTGCCAGCGTTAGGACAGGGGGCGCGCGGAATTCACCCCTCCACTTT | CASVRTGGARNSPLHF | few | TRBV2 | TRBD1 | TRBJ1-6
TGTGCCAGAAGCTTGGAAGTAAGACAGACTTTTTATAATTCACCCCTCCACTTT | CARSLEVRQTFYNSPLHF | - | TRBV5-3 | - | TRBJ1-6
TGTGCCACCAGCAGAGAAAATTGGGAGGGAGATACGCAGTATTTT | CATSRENWEGDTQYF | - | TRBV15 | TRBD2 | TRBJ2-3
TGTGCCAGCACCATCGGTTCGGACACGGTCTCTGGAAACACCATATATTTT | CASTIGSDTVSGNTIYF | - | TRBV28 | - | TRBJ1-3
TGTGCCAGCAGTTTCCAAAGCTATAGCAATCAGCCCCAGCATTTT | CASSFQSYSNQPQHF | few | TRBV5-6 | - | TRBJ1-5
TGTGCCAGCAGCTTAGGGGCTAGCGCACAAGAGACCCAGTACTTC | CASSLGASAQETQYF | - | TRBV7-9 | - | TRBJ2-5
TGTGCCAGCAGCCCCCGAGGGAGGAACACTGAAGCTTTCTTT | CASSPRGRNTEAFF | - | TRBV7-2 | - | TRBJ1-1
TGCGCCAGCAGTCAATCCCGCCCCCACAGGGCCAAAAACATTCAGTACTTC | CASSQSRPHRAKNIQYF | - | TRBV23-1 | - | TRBJ2-4
TGTGCCACCCTAAGGGGTTTTGGGGAAGCTTTCTTT | CATLRGFGEAFF | - | TRBV2 | - | TRBJ1-1
TGCGCCAGCAGCTTGGTGGGGGGGCGATCCTACGAGCAGTACTTC | CASSLVGGRSYEQYF | - | TRBV5-1 | - | TRBJ2-7
TGTGCCAGCAGTCGGGACAGGGGGTTAGGCTATGGCTACACCTTC | CASSRDRGLGYGYTF | - | TRBV2 | TRBD1 | TRBJ1-2
TGTGCCAGCTCACCGACTAGCGGACCCCCCCAAAATGAGCAGTTCTTC | CASSPTSGPPQNEQFF | - | TRBV18 | TRBD2 | TRBJ2-1
TGCGCCAGCAGTCTAGCGGGGGGAACCTTCCAAGAGACCCAGTACTTC | CASSLAGGTFQETQYF | - | TRBV5-1 | TRBD2 | TRBJ2-5
TGTGCCAGCAGCTTAGGAGCCACCTACGAGCAGTACTTC | CASSLGATYEQYF | once | TRBV11-2 | - | TRBJ2-7
TGTGCCAGCACCGCGGGGTTCCTTAATAGCAATCAGCCCCAGCATTTT | CASTAGFLNSNQPQHF | - | TRBV2 | - | TRBJ1-5
TGTGCCAGCAGCCCCACAGGGGAGTATGGCTACACCTTC | CASSPTGEYGYTF | few | TRBV7-2 | TRBD1 | TRBJ1-2
TGTGCCAGCAGTGGGACTGTAAACGCCCAAGAGACCCAGTACTTC | CASSGTVNAQETQYF | - | TRBV28 | - | TRBJ2-5
TGTGCCAGCATCAGTAGCGGGGGGGACTTCTACAATGAGCAGTTCTTC | CASISSGGDFYNEQFF | - | TRBV27 | TRBD2 | TRBJ2-1
TGTGCCAGCAGGGGAGAATATAGCAATCAGCCCCAGCATTTT | CASRGEYSNQPQHF | - | TRBV27 | - | TRBJ1-5
TGTGCCAGCAGCTGGGCGGGGGATCCGTATGGCTACACCTTC | CASSWAGDPYGYTF | - | TRBV5-6 | - | TRBJ1-2
TGTGCCAGCAGTGTTGACAGGGGAAACACTGAAGCTTTCTTT | CASSVDRGNTEAFF | - | TRBV6-1 | TRBD1 | TRBJ1-1
TGTGCCAGCAGCCCTCGACTAGGTGAGACCCAGTACTTC | CASSPRLGETQYF | - | TRBV11-2 | - | TRBJ2-5
TGTGCCAGCAGTTACTCGACCGACACATCCTACGAGCAGTACTTC | CASSYSTDTSYEQYF | once | TRBV6-5 | - | TRBJ2-7
TGCAGCGTTGAAGGCCGGACAGGGGTAGGAGAGACCCAGTACTTC | CSVEGRTGVGETQYF | - | TRBV29-1 | TRBD1 | TRBJ2-5
TGTGCCACCGCAAGTGGGCGGGGTGGCACAGATACGCAGTATTTT | CATASGRGGTDTQYF | - | TRBV10-3 | - | TRBJ2-3
TGTGCCAGTAGTCAGACTAGCGGATCCTACGAGCAGTACTTC | CASSQTSGSYEQYF | once | TRBV19 | TRBD2 | TRBJ2-7